Below, 20 T cell receptor beta chains from the same sample are listed, as sequenced in a study of beta chain features in type 1 diabetes. Study conclusions and caveats: Shortening that was moderate but significant affected the TCRB CDR3s of Type 1 diabetes patients in all four CD4+ subsets.

These receptors' targets are unknown. Sequencing targeted expressed TCRB transcripts, as all isolated RNA had been reverse transcribed. The repertoire was sequenced with immunoSEQ multiplex PCR; TCRdb's copy has only in-frame clones and lacks some. The table has 95,000 to 150,000 clones, about a sixth seen once. The sample comprised central memory CD4+ T cells from blood. The source is a young man with type 1 diabetes.

This clone has more than one count but fewer than ten. This sequence joins TRBV15 and TRBJ1-4; TRBD1 matches 7 bases. The CDR3 is made up of 14 amino acids. The germline V gene encodes CDR1 LNHNV and CDR2 YYDKDF (reference sequence). V was pared by 4 bases and J by 8 bases, with 7 bases of the junction left unmatched. The CDR3 region is CATSTRRDSEKLFF. Here the CDR3 DNA reads TGTGCCACCAGCACCCGAAGGGACAGCGAAAAACTGTTTTTT. The full variable domain, completed using reference TRBV15 and TRBJ1-4, is DAMVIQNPRYQVTQFGKPVTLSCSQTLNHNVMYWYQQKSSQAPKLLFHYYDKDFNNEADTPDNFQSRRPNTSFCFLDIRSPGLGDTAMYLCATSTRRDSEKLFFGSGTQLSVL.

This clone was detected a few times. The chain combines TRBV30 with TRBJ1-6; D ambiguous. Deletions cut 2 bases from V and 6 bases from J, with 8 bases between. CDR1 and CDR2 (germline): GTSNPN, SVGIG (reference sequence). The CDR3 runs 13 residues. The CDR3 bases are TGTGCCTGGAGTCCTGGACCTAATTCACCCCTCCACTTT. Its protein is CAWSPGPNSPLHF.

This clone showed up just a few times. At one end the junction does not follow the germline gene, possibly because of a read error. The V call is TRBV10-3, the J call TRBJ2-7, with D possibly TRBD1 on 5 matching bases. Germline CDR1 ENHRY, CDR2 SYGVKD. The CDR3 has 16 amino acids. CDR3 DNA sequence: TGTGCCATCAGTTCAGCAGGGATCCGTCTATCCTCCGAGCAGTACTTC. Its translation is CAISSAGIRLSSEQYF.

The rearrangement links TRBV27 to TRBJ2-3; 14 bases align to TRBD2. After removal of 4 bases from V and 1 base from J, the junction contained 13 bases not matched to a gene. The CDR3 is made up of 20 amino acids. Germline V CDR1 and CDR2: MNHEY, SMNVEV (reference sequence). CDR3 region: CASSSLRTSGGPVGTDTQYF. The CDR3 DNA reads TGTGCCAGCAGTTCCCTCCGGACTAGCGGGGGGCCAGTGGGCACAGATACGCAGTATTTT.

This clone was seen ten or more times. The V gene is TRBV7-9, the J gene TRBJ1-6; possible D gene TRBD1, 5 bases. This CDR3 is built from 15 residues. V shed 2 bases and J shed 14 bases, with 19 bases lying between them. The germline gives CDR1 SEHNR, CDR2 FQNEAQ (reference sequence). The CDR3 sequence: CASSLQGGSPESLHF. As DNA, the CDR3 is TGTGCCAGCAGCTTACAGGGAGGGTCCCCTGAGTCCCTCCACTTT.

This clone was seen a few times. The chain has TRBV19 and TRBJ1-1; no clear D. Germline assignment: CDR1 LNHDA and CDR2 SQIVND (reference sequence). The CDR3 is 12 residues long. V gave up 8 bases and J gave up 7 bases, with 14 bases separating them. The CDR3 region has the DNA TGTGCCAGTGGGGTCATGGGTTTTGAAGCTTTCTTT. Its translation: CASGVMGFEAFF. The full variable domain, completed using reference TRBV19 and TRBJ1-1, is DGGITQSPKYLFRKEGQNVTLSCEQNLNHDAMYWYRQDPGQGLRLIYYSQIVNDFQKGDIAEGYSVSREKKESFPLTVTSAQKNPTAFYLCASGVMGFEAFFGQGTRLTVV.

Only a few counts were recorded for this clone. CDR3 sequence: CASSFFTGEQETQYF. The CDR3 DNA reads as TGTGCCAGCAGCTTCTTTACCGGGGAACAAGAGACCCAGTACTTC. V usage is TRBV11-2 and J usage is TRBJ2-5; maybe TRBD2 (5 bases). The CDR3 covers 15 residues. The V gene lost 3 bases and the J gene lost 2 bases, with 13 bases spanning the gap. The germline gives CDR1 SGHAT, CDR2 FQNNGV.

The sample holds a few counts of this clone. The rearrangement links TRBV30 to TRBJ1-5, with D maybe TRBD1 (5 bases). The ends were cut back, 0 bases at V and 0 bases at J, with 18 bases in the middle. This CDR3 region has 18 residues. Germline CDR1 is GTSNPN and CDR2 is SVGIG (reference sequence). CDR3 bases: TGTGCCTGGAGTGTAAGGGCAGGGTGCCCGAATAGCAATCAGCCCCAGCATTTT. It translates to CAWSVRAGCPNSNQPQHF.

The chain recombines TRBV13 with TRBJ2-7, with a weak D call TRBD2 (7 bases). The length of the CDR3 is 14 residues. Deletions cut 5 bases from V and 7 bases from J, with 18 bases between. Per the germline V gene, CDR1 is PRHDT and CDR2 is FYEKMQ (reference sequence). The CDR3 region has the DNA TGTGCCAGCAGCGTCCCGGGGGGCGTCGGGGAGCAGTACTTC. Translation gives CASSVPGGVGEQYF.

This clone was found many times. The chain couples TRBV27 to TRBJ2-1; TRBD2 matches 14 bases. Germline lookup yields CDR1 MNHEY and CDR2 SMNVEV (reference sequence). V lost 6 bases to trimming and J lost 3 bases; unmatched junction nucleotides: 4. This CDR3 has 16 amino acids. CDR3 sequence reads: CASRRTSGGNYNEQFF. CDR3 sequence (DNA): TGTGCCAGCAGGCGGACTAGCGGGGGGAACTACAATGAGCAGTTCTTC.

The genes are TRBV19 and TRBJ2-3; 7 bases map to TRBD2. Unmatched junction bases numbered 9, after V lost 3 bases and J lost 3 bases. CDR3 length equals 16 residues. Per the germline V gene, CDR1 is LNHDA and CDR2 is SQIVND (reference sequence). In DNA, the CDR3 is TGTGCCAGTAGTATGCAGCGGCGGGAGTTGACAGATACGCAGTATTTT. This sequence encodes CASSMQRRELTDTQYF.

This clone was detected only a few times. This chain connects TRBV30 to TRBJ2-5; 7 bases map to TRBD2. V trimming: 3 bases; J trimming: 13 bases; junction bases outside the gene matches: 11. This CDR3 spans 12 amino acids. The V gene's germline CDR1 is GTSNPN and CDR2 SVGIG (reference sequence). The CDR3 coding sequence is TGTGCCTGGAGCCCCGGGACTACAGGATTGTACTTC. This codes for CAWSPGTTGLYF.

V usage is TRBV1 and J usage is TRBJ1-2; the table's D call TRBD1 went unverified against the DNA. TRBV1 is a pseudogene segment. There are 12 residues in the CDR3. CDR3 DNA sequence: TGCACCAGCAGCCACCGGGACAGTGGCTACACCTTC. Amino acids: CTSSHRDSGYTF.

The V call is TRBV7-2, the J call TRBJ1-4; D may be TRBD1 (5 bases). Germline V lookup: CDR1 SGHTA, CDR2 FQGNSA. Trimming left V 8 bases short and J 6 bases short, with 16 bases between. The length of the CDR3 is 14 residues. The CDR3 spells CASGQGPGHEKLFF. The CDR3 nucleotides are TGTGCCAGCGGGCAAGGCCCGGGACATGAAAAACTGTTTTTT. The full variable domain, completed using reference TRBV7-2 and TRBJ1-4, is GAGVSQSPSNKVTEKGKDVELRCDPISGHTALYWYRQSLGQGLEFLIYFQGNSAPDKSGLPSDRFSAERTGGSVSTLTIQRTQQEDSAVYLCASGQGPGHEKLFFGSGTQLSVL.

The chain couples TRBV11-2 to TRBJ1-1; D is undetermined. Trimming removed 5 bases from V and 1 base from J, with 17 bases in between. The CDR3 loop spans 16 amino acids. Germline V gene sequence: CDR1 SGHAT, CDR2 FQNNGV. CDR3 nucleotide sequence: TGTGCCAGCAGCCCCTTGGGTGGCAGGCCGAACACTGAAGCTTTCTTT. It encodes CASSPLGGRPNTEAFF. The full variable domain, with the rest looked up from reference TRBV11-2 and TRBJ1-1, is EAGVAQSPRYKIIEKRQSVAFWCNPISGHATLYWYQQILGQGPKLLIQFQNNGVVDDSQLPKDRFSAERLKGVDSTLKIQPAKLEDSAVYLCASSPLGGRPNTEAFFGQGTRLTVV.

The rearrangement joins TRBV7-9 to TRBJ2-3; D ambiguous. Germline V gene lookup returns CDR1 SEHNR and CDR2 FQNEAQ (reference sequence). The CDR3 extends over 14 amino acids. V shed 2 bases and J shed 0 bases, with 6 bases lying between them. The CDR3 DNA reads TGTGCCAGCAGCTTATCCTCTAGCACAGATACGCAGTATTTT. Its translation is CASSLSSSTDTQYF. Supplemented by reference TRBV7-9 and TRBJ2-3, the full variable domain reads DTGVSQNPRHKITKRGQNVTFRCDPISEHNRLYWYRQTLGQGPEFLTYFQNEAQLEKSRLLSDRFSAERPKGSFSTLEIQRTEQGDSAMYLCASSLSSSTDTQYFGPGTRLTVL.

This chain links TRBV29-1 with TRBJ2-3; tentatively, D is TRBD1 or TRBD2 (5 bases each). The CDR3 loop spans 11 amino acids. The V gene lost 7 bases and the J gene lost 11 bases, with 16 bases spanning the gap. CDR1 is SQVTM and CDR2 is ANQGSEA in the germline V gene. This CDR3 reads CSGELGTKQYF. CDR3 in DNA: TGCAGCGGTGAGTTAGGGACGAAGCAGTATTTT.

This clone turned up a few times. This chain connects TRBV7-9 to TRBJ2-3; 8 bases match TRBD2. In germline, CDR1 is SEHNR, CDR2 FQNEAQ (reference sequence). The CDR3 extends over 17 amino acids. The J segment lost 2 bases and the V segment lost 1 base, leaving 8 bases of the junction unmatched. The CDR3 spells CASSLVKRGPDTDTQYF. The CDR3 region has the DNA TGTGCCAGCAGCTTAGTTAAGCGGGGGCCTGACACAGATACGCAGTATTTT.

The V gene is TRBV29-1, the J gene TRBJ2-5; D perhaps matches TRBD2 (5 bases). The CDR3 has 14 residues. Looked up from germline, CDR1 is SQVTM and CDR2 is ANQGSEA. V shed 4 bases and J shed 2 bases, with 14 bases lying between them. CDR3 residues: CSVGTPSGQETQYF. Here the CDR3 DNA reads TGCAGCGTTGGAACCCCCAGCGGACAAGAGACCCAGTACTTC.

V usage is TRBV29-1 and J usage is TRBJ2-7; D ambiguous. Germline CDR1 and CDR2: SQVTM and ANQGSEA. The length of the CDR3 is 12 residues. V gave up 3 bases and J gave up 0 bases, with 6 bases separating them. Written as DNA, the CDR3 is TGCAGCGTTGAGACCAGCTCCTACGAGCAGTACTTC. Protein: CSVETSSYEQYF.